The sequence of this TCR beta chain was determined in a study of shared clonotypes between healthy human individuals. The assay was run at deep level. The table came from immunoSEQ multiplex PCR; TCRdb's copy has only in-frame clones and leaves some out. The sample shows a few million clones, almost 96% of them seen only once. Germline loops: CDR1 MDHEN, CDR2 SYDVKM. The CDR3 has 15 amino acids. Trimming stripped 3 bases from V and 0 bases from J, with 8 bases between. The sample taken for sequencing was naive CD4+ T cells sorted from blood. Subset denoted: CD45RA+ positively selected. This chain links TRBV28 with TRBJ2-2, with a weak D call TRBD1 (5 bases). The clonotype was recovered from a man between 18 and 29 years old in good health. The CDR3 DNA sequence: TGTGCCAGCAGTTTGGCAGGGTCGAACACCGGGGAGCTGTTTTTT. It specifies CASSLAGSNTGELFF. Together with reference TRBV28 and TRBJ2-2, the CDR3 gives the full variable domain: DVKVTQSSRYLVKRTGEKVFLECVQDMDHENMFWYRQDPGLGLRLIYFSYDVKMKEKGDIPEGYSVSREKKERFSLILESASTNQTSMYLCASSLAGSNTGELFFGEGSRLTVL.